The TCR beta chain under discussion was sequenced for a study of cytomegalovirus exposure and HLA in healthy donors. In the PCR, 60 Vbeta and 13 Jbeta primers were used. Method: immunoSEQ multiplex PCR; TCRdb's copy keeps in-frame clones and lacks some. Of 120,000 or so clones listed, about 8.6% are singletons. Germline CDR1 and CDR2: LNHDA and SQIVND (reference sequence). CDR3 length: 19 amino acids. V was pared by 1 base and J by 1 base, with 9 bases of the junction left unmatched. This clone was detected a few times. Material: PBMCs. V is TRBV19 and J is TRBJ1-5; 11 nucleotides agree with TRBD1. The origin of this receptor is a woman between 40 and 55 years old in good health and CMV-seropositive. The CDR3 DNA reads TGTGCCAGTAGTATAGGCCCTGGGACAGGGGGTAGCAGCAATCAGCCCCAGCATTTT. Amino acids: CASSIGPGTGGSSNQPQHF.